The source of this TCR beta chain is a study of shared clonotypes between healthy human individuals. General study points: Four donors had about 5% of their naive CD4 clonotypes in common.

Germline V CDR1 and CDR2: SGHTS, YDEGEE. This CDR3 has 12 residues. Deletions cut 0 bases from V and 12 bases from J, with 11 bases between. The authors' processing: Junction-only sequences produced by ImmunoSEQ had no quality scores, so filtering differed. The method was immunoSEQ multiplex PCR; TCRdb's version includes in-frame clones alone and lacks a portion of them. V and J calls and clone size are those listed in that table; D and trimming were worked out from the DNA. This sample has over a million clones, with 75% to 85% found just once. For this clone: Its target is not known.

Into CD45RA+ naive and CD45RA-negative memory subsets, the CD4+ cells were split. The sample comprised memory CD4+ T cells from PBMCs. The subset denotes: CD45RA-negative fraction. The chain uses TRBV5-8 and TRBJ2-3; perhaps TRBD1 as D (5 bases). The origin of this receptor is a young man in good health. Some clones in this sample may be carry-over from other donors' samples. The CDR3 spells CASSLVSGSQYF. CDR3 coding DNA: TGTGCCAGCAGCTTGGTGTCAGGGTCACAGTATTTT.